Following are 21 T cell receptor beta chains from one sample sequenced in a study of CD8 T cells in Susac syndrome. RNA was extracted with the RNeasy kit, and a quantity of roughly 0.45 to 1 ug was reverse transcribed using random hexamers. TCRdb ran MiXCR on the immunoSEQ multiplex PCR reads and lists one entry per CDR3 protein. This sample has about 120,000 distinct CDR3 sequences, with less than 95% found just once. Sequenced sample: CD4+ T cells from PBMCs. The source of these receptors is a human donor with multiple sclerosis.

V usage is TRBV4-1 and J usage is TRBJ1-2; D uncertain. V lost 4 bases and J 1 base, leaving 13 bases between the germline ends. The CDR3 totals 15 residues. Germline V CDR1 and CDR2: MGHRA, YSYEKL. The CDR3: CASSPRIGDNYGYTF. The CDR3 bases are TGCGCCAGCAGCCCCCGAATAGGAGATAACTATGGCTACACCTTC.

The rearrangement links TRBV5-1 to TRBJ2-7; 7 nucleotides agree with TRBD2. With V trimmed by 1 base and J by 6 bases, 4 bases remained unmatched. CDR1 is SGHRS and CDR2 is YFSETQ in the germline V gene. The CDR3 is made up of 13 amino acids. The CDR3 reads CASSLISGGEQYF. The DNA for the CDR3 is TGCGCCAGCAGCTTGATATCGGGGGGCGAGCAGTACTTC.

The chain couples TRBV9 to TRBJ2-7; a possible D gene is TRBD1 (5 bases). V was clipped by 2 bases and J by 3 bases, with 9 bases between them. The CDR3 spans 13 residues. Looked up from germline, CDR1 is SGDLS and CDR2 is YYNGEE. The CDR3 is CASSVTGVYEQYF. CDR3 coding DNA: TGTGCCAGCAGCGTCACAGGAGTCTACGAGCAGTACTTC.

To note about this clonotype: One end of the junction varies from germline; a read error may be responsible. The chain combines TRBV7-7 with TRBJ2-2; 7 nucleotides match TRBD1. The germline CDR1 and CDR2 sequences are SSHAT and FNYEAQ (reference sequence). This CDR3 contains 12 residues. Here the CDR3 reads CASSSDRGELFF. CDR3 nucleotide sequence: TGTGCTAGCAGCTCGGACAGGGGGGAGCTGTTTTTT.

This clonotype was detected only a few times. The chain carries TRBV7-2 and TRBJ2-5, with D uncertain. V was cut by 2 bases and J by 4 bases, with 11 bases left in between. Germline V lookup: CDR1 SGHTA, CDR2 FQGNSA. The CDR3 has 14 amino acids. The CDR3 DNA is TGTGCCAGCAGCTTACTTGTAGCTTCAGAGACCCAGTACTTC. The encoded protein is CASSLLVASETQYF.

This clonotype was observed once. The CDR3 is CSVDLEYNSPLHF. The CDR3 nucleotides read TGCAGCGTTGATCTGGAGTATAATTCACCCCTCCACTTT. V usage is TRBV29-1 and J usage is TRBJ1-6; D gene ambiguous. The V end was cut by 3 bases, the J end by 4 bases, with 7 bases between. The length of the CDR3 is 13 residues. Germline assignment: CDR1 SQVTM and CDR2 ANQGSEA. Full variable domain (remainder filled in from reference TRBV29-1 and TRBJ1-6): SAVISQKPSRDICQRGTSLTIQCQVDSQVTMMFWYRQQPGQSLTLIATANQGSEATYESGFVIDKFPISRPNLTFSTLTVSNMSPEDSSIYLCSVDLEYNSPLHFGNGTRLTVT.

This clonotype has just one count. The chain has TRBV5-1 and TRBJ2-7; D is possibly TRBD1 (6 bases). V gave up 0 bases and J gave up 5 bases, with 9 bases separating them. CDR1 and CDR2 from the germline V gene are SGHRS and YFSETQ. There are 13 residues in the CDR3. CDR3 sequence (DNA): TGCGCCAGCAGCTTGGGGGGGCACAACGAGCAGTACTTC. This encodes CASSLGGHNEQYF. The complete variable domain, with remaining parts taken from reference TRBV5-1 and TRBJ2-7, reads KAGVTQTPRYLIKTRGQQVTLSCSPISGHRSVSWYQQTPGQGLQFLFEYFSETQRNKGNFPGRFSGRQFSNSRSEMNVSTLELGDSALYLCASSLGGHNEQYFGPGTRLTVT.

Only a few counts were recorded for this clonotype. The V call is TRBV19, the J call TRBJ2-7, with D maybe TRBD1 (6 bases). CDR1 is LNHDA and CDR2 is SQIVND in the germline V gene (reference sequence). V lost 4 bases and J 2 bases, leaving 12 bases between the germline ends. The CDR3 loop spans 14 amino acids. CDR3 nucleotides: TGTGCCAGTAGTAGTGGCAGGGGACCCTACGAGCAGTACTTC. It translates to CASSSGRGPYEQYF.

This rearrangement joins TRBV4-1 to TRBJ1-2; TRBD1 is a possible D gene (5 bases). V was trimmed by 0 bases and J by 6 bases, leaving 11 bases between them. In germline, CDR1 is MGHRA, CDR2 YSYEKL. CDR3 size: 14 residues. CDR3 residues: CASSQDPGSDGYTF. The CDR3, as DNA: TGCGCCAGCAGCCAAGATCCAGGGAGTGATGGCTACACCTTC.

This clonotype was found once. This rearrangement joins TRBV21-1 to TRBJ1-5; whether TRBD1, the table's D call, matches the DNA was not checked. TRBV21-1 counts as a pseudogene. The CDR3 spans 17 residues. The CDR3 nucleotides read TGTGCCAGCAGCTCCCCCACGGGACAGCATTTTAATCAGCCCCAGCATTTT. Its protein is CASSSPTGQHFNQPQHF.

The chain recombines TRBV20-1 with TRBJ2-3; TRBD1 or TRBD2 may be the D gene (5 bases each). Germline V gene lookup returns CDR1 DFQATT and CDR2 SNEGSKA (reference sequence). The CDR3 runs to 14 residues. Trimming removed 5 bases at V and 0 bases at J, with 12 bases between. The CDR3 loop is CSAPLGESTDTQYF. CDR3 coding DNA: TGCAGTGCTCCCTTGGGGGAAAGCACAGATACGCAGTATTTT.

The rearrangement joins TRBV4-1 to TRBJ2-3; D is unclear. The CDR3 has 15 amino acids. The germline gives CDR1 MGHRA, CDR2 YSYEKL. V lost 1 base and J 6 bases, leaving 14 bases between the germline ends. This CDR3 reads CASSQVSLFADTQYF. The CDR3 DNA reads as TGCGCCAGCAGCCAAGTGAGTCTTTTTGCCGATACGCAGTATTTT.

This rearrangement joins TRBV18 to TRBJ1-3; D unresolved. Per the germline V gene, CDR1 is KGHSH and CDR2 is LQKENI. This CDR3 spans 16 amino acids. Trimming took 2 bases from V and 4 from J, leaving 15 bases between them. The DNA of the CDR3 is TGTGCCAGCTCACCAAAGGCTCCCTATGGAGGAAACACCATATATTTT. Amino acids: CASSPKAPYGGNTIYF.

V gene TRBV9 combines with J gene TRBJ2-5, with 7 positions matching TRBD2. This CDR3 region has 16 residues. The trim removed 4 bases at V and 5 bases at J, leaving 14 bases unmatched. The V gene's germline CDR1 is SGDLS and CDR2 YYNGEE. CDR3 sequence reads: CASSPDGTGGRETQYF. The CDR3 DNA sequence: TGTGCCAGCAGCCCCGACGGGACGGGGGGAAGGGAGACCCAGTACTTC.

The rearrangement uses TRBV11-2 and TRBJ2-2, with no clear D. The V gene lost 2 bases and the J gene lost 1 base, with 2 bases spanning the gap. The CDR3 loop spans 13 amino acids. CDR1 and CDR2 (germline): SGHAT, FQNNGV. Written as DNA, the CDR3 is TGTGCCAGCAGCTTACGGAACACCGGGGAGCTGTTTTTT. It is translated as CASSLRNTGELFF. Supplemented by reference TRBV11-2 and TRBJ2-2, the full variable domain reads EAGVAQSPRYKIIEKRQSVAFWCNPISGHATLYWYQQILGQGPKLLIQFQNNGVVDDSQLPKDRFSAERLKGVDSTLKIQPAKLEDSAVYLCASSLRNTGELFFGEGSRLTVL.

This chain uses TRBV20-1 with TRBJ2-3; TRBD2 might be the D (6 bases). V lost 6 bases to trimming and J lost 0 bases, with 16 bases between them. Germline lookup yields CDR1 DFQATT and CDR2 SNEGSKA (reference sequence). The CDR3 runs 15 residues. This CDR3 is CSAQAREQSTDTQYF. The CDR3 DNA is TGCAGTGCCCAAGCGCGGGAACAGAGCACAGATACGCAGTATTTT.

This clonotype appeared once. The chain employs TRBV7-9 and TRBJ2-1, with 13 nucleotides matching TRBD2. This CDR3 has 19 residues. From germline, CDR1 is SEHNR and CDR2 FQNEAQ (reference sequence). V shed 2 bases and J 9 bases; nucleotides not matched to a gene: 16. CDR3 sequence: CASSLSGTSGIGDTSEQFF. The CDR3 region has the DNA TGTGCCAGCAGCTTATCCGGGACTAGCGGGATTGGGGACACAAGTGAGCAGTTCTTC.

The chain recombines TRBV7-2 with TRBJ1-1; 10 nucleotides agree with TRBD1. The CDR3 consists of 14 residues. The V segment lost 6 bases and the J segment 5 bases; nucleotides outside the gene matches: 6. CDR1 is SGHTA, CDR2 FQGNSA, per germline. CDR3 DNA: TGTGCCAGCAGGCCGGGACAGGGGAGAACTGAAGCTTTCTTT. Translated: CASRPGQGRTEAFF.

The chain links TRBV20-1 to TRBJ1-5; the match to TRBD1 covers 7 bases. J lost 6 bases, V lost 5 bases, and 10 bases had no gene match. There are 14 residues in the CDR3. Germline V gene sequence: CDR1 DFQATT, CDR2 SNEGSKA (reference sequence). The chain's CDR3 is CSAPRQGQGQPQHF. The DNA of the CDR3 is TGCAGTGCTCCCCGACAGGGCCAGGGTCAGCCCCAGCATTTT.

The chain uses TRBV5-1 and TRBJ2-7; D perhaps matches TRBD1 (5 bases). The germline CDR1 and CDR2 sequences are SGHRS and YFSETQ. The CDR3 has 14 residues. Trimming left V 0 bases short and J 2 bases short, with 9 bases between. CDR3 coding DNA: TGCGCCAGCAGCTTGGGGGGCTTTCCCTACGAGCAGTACTTC. Translation: CASSLGGFPYEQYF.

CDR3: CALRVVGQYF. The CDR3, as DNA: TGTGCCCTCCGAGTCGTCGGGCAGTACTTC. The chain links TRBV30 to TRBJ2-7; D is unresolved. Germline values: CDR1 GTSNPN, CDR2 SVGIG (reference sequence). V lost 8 bases and J lost 9, with 14 bases in between. The CDR3 spans 10 residues. The full variable domain, rest sourced from reference TRBV30 and TRBJ2-7, is SQTIHQWPATLVQPVGSPLSLECTVEGTSNPNLYWYRQAAGRGLQLLFYSVGIGQISSEVPQNLSASRPQDRQFILSSKKLLLSDSGFYLCALRVVGQYFGPGTRLTVT.